The rows below give T cell receptor beta chains drawn from one sample of a study of T cell responses to AZD1222 COVID-19 vaccine. The assay was immunoSEQ multiplex PCR, and TCRdb's table has in-frame clones only and misses some. The data show 120,000 or so clones, with around 89% seen just once and over 8.5% held by the top ten. Sequencing used peripheral blood, obtained on day 0 of MenACWY control vaccination. The source is an adult in good health. CDR3s include the opening cysteine and the closing phenylalanine or tryptophan. The D gene is left open where the match is weak. The size entry is marked missing in some rows and otherwise reads once, few, many or a size class.

V gene	J gene	D gene	clone size	CDR3 DNA	CDR3 protein
TRBV9	TRBJ2-7	TRBD1	-	TGTGCCAGCAGCGTCCAGGACAGGGGGCTGCACGAGCAGTACTTC	CASSVQDRGLHEQYF
TRBV6-5	TRBJ2-5	TRBD2	-	TGTGCCAGCAGTTCCCCCTACCTGGGAGGGGAGACCCAGTACTTC	CASSSPYLGGETQYF
TRBV25-1	TRBJ2-1	TRBD1	-	TGTGCCAGCAGGAAGCCCGGGACAGGGGGCAATGAGCAGTTCTTC	CASRKPGTGGNEQFF
TRBV7-9	TRBJ1-1	-	-	TGTGCCAGCAGCGGGTGGGAGCGGGGTGCAATGAACACTGAAGCTTTCTTT	CASSGWERGAMNTEAFF
TRBV12-3/TRBV12-4	TRBJ2-2	-	-	TGTGCCAGCAGTTTAAGTGGAGGGGAGCTGTTTTTT	CASSLSGGELFF
TRBV6-6	TRBJ1-3	-	-	TGTGCCAGCAGTTACTGGGGGGCTTCTGGAAACACCATATATTTT	CASSYWGASGNTIYF
TRBV12-3/TRBV12-4	TRBJ1-4	TRBD1	-	TGTGCCAGCAGTTATGAGACAGGGCTACTGTTTTTT	CASSYETGLLFF
TRBV28	TRBJ1-1	-	-	TGTGCCAGCCGACCCCCTGGGAACACTGAAGCTTTCTTT	CASRPPGNTEAFF
TRBV11-2	TRBJ2-1	-	-	TGTGCCAGCAGCCCCGGGCGGCGGGGCTACAATGAGCAGTTCTTC	CASSPGRRGYNEQFF
TRBV4-2	TRBJ2-2	-	-	TGTGCCAGCAGCCAAGAGTACGGATGGGGATTAAGTCACAGCGGGGAGCTGTTTTTT	CASSQEYGWGLSHSGELFF
TRBV5-1	TRBJ1-2	-	-	TGCGCCAGCAGCTTGGACAGTCAACCCTATGGCTACACCTTC	CASSLDSQPYGYTF
TRBV6-5	TRBJ2-3	-	-	TGTGCCACCTCCGGGGGTGGGTCGACAGATACGCAGTATTTT	CATSGGGSTDTQYF
TRBV2	TRBJ1-1	TRBD1	-	TGTGCCAGCAGCCCGGGACAGGGATGGACTGAAGCTTTCTTT	CASSPGQGWTEAFF
TRBV29-1	TRBJ1-2	-	-	TGCAGCGTTGAAAAAGAGTGGAGCTATGGCTACACCTTC	CSVEKEWSYGYTF
TRBV9	TRBJ2-5	TRBD2	-	TGTGCCAGCAGCGTACTAGCGGGAGGGGGGGAGACCCAGTACTTC	CASSVLAGGGETQYF
TRBV7-3	TRBJ2-3	TRBD2	-	TGTGCCAGCAGCACTAGCGGGAGCACAGATACGCAGTATTTT	CASSTSGSTDTQYF
TRBV6-5	TRBJ2-3	-	-	TGTGCCAGCAAGGACCCAGGGAGAGCTACGCAGTATTTT	CASKDPGRATQYF
TRBV30	TRBJ2-7	TRBD1	once	TGTGCCGGGGTTAGGGACAGGGGGGGCTACGAGCAGTACTTC	CAGVRDRGGYEQYF
TRBV12-5	TRBJ2-2	TRBD2	once	TGTGCTAGTGGTTTGTATCTTCCGGGAGGGAACACCGGGGAGCTGTTTTTT	CASGLYLPGGNTGELFF
TRBV5-4	TRBJ2-7	-	-	TGTGCCAGCAGTTTTCTAGTCGGCTACGAGCAGTACTTC	CASSFLVGYEQYF
TRBV2	TRBJ2-1	-	once	TGTGCCAGCGTAGGAGGGTCTAGCAGCAACGGGCAGTTCTTC	CASVGGSSSNGQFF
TRBV3-1/TRBV3-2	TRBJ2-7	TRBD2	-	TGTGCCAGCAGCCAACAACTAGCGGGCGGACCTGAGCAGTACTTC	CASSQQLAGGPEQYF
TRBV4-1	TRBJ2-5	-	few	TGCGCCAGCAGCCAAGCCGGTGACAGGCGGGAGACCCAGTACTTC	CASSQAGDRRETQYF
TRBV7-2	TRBJ2-5	TRBD2	-	TGTGCCAGCAGCAGAATAAGGGGACTAGCGGGAGCGGAGACCCAGTACTTC	CASSRIRGLAGAETQYF
TRBV18	TRBJ1-3	-	-	TGTGCCAGCTCACCAGGAGTCCTGAGGGGAAACACCATATATTTT	CASSPGVLRGNTIYF
TRBV12-3/TRBV12-4	TRBJ2-1	-	-	TGTGCCCTAGCAACGCTTGACTACAATGAGCAGTTCTTC	CALATLDYNEQFF
TRBV15	TRBJ2-7	TRBD1	-	TGTGCCACCAGCTCTAGGGGACAGCAATACGAGCAGTACTTC	CATSSRGQQYEQYF
TRBV7-3	TRBJ2-7	TRBD1	once	TGTGCCAGCAGCTCCTCGGGACAGGGCGAGCAGTACTTC	CASSSSGQGEQYF
TRBV9	TRBJ2-1	TRBD1	-	TGTGCCAGCAGCGTAGCCCAGGGGGTGAACTTCGCCAATGAGCAGTTCTTC	CASSVAQGVNFANEQFF
TRBV11-1	TRBJ1-6	-	-	TGTGCCAGCAGCCCGAATGGAAATAATTCACCCCTCCACTTT	CASSPNGNNSPLHF
TRBV27	TRBJ1-1	-	-	TGTGCCAGCTCTCGGCCCGGGGGCACTGAAGCTTTCTTT	CASSRPGGTEAFF
TRBV10-3	TRBJ2-7	-	-	TGTGCCATCAGTGGGGTTGCATACGAGCAGTACTTC	CAISGVAYEQYF
TRBV5-4	TRBJ1-2	-	-	TGTGCCAGCAGCTTGGTTGCGAAACCGGACTATGGCTACACCTTC	CASSLVAKPDYGYTF
TRBV6-5	TRBJ2-3	TRBD2	-	TGTGCCAGCAGTTACTCCGCGGGAGACACAGATACGCAGTATTTT	CASSYSAGDTDTQYF
TRBV12-3/TRBV12-4	TRBJ2-3	-	-	TGTGCCAGCGCGAGAGATACGCAGTATTTT	CASARDTQYF
TRBV6-5	TRBJ1-1	-	-	TGTGCCAGCAGCGCGCGGCGAAGGGGTGGCTCTGAAGCTTTCTTT	CASSARRRGGSEAFF
TRBV11-3	TRBJ2-7	-	-	TGTGCCAGCAGCTTAATCCAGGGGCCCAACGAGCAGTACTTC	CASSLIQGPNEQYF
TRBV9	TRBJ2-3	-	-	TGTGCCAGCAGCGGACGACAGACTACTACGCAGTATTTT	CASSGRQTTTQYF
TRBV3-1/TRBV3-2	TRBJ2-1	TRBD1	-	TGTGCCAGCAGCCAAGATCTAGGGGGACAGGGTTACAATGAGCAGTTCTTC	CASSQDLGGQGYNEQFF
TRBV4-2	TRBJ1-1	-	-	TGTGCCAGCAGCCATTACCAAGAGAACACTGAAGCTTTCTTT	CASSHYQENTEAFF
TRBV12-3/TRBV12-4	TRBJ1-1	-	-	TGTGCCAGCGGACCTTCTGGACCTCCCGTGGCTTTCTTT	CASGPSGPPVAFF
TRBV9	TRBJ2-1	-	-	TGTGCCAGCAGCGTAGTGGGAGCCTACAATGAGCAGTTCTTC	CASSVVGAYNEQFF
TRBV4-1	TRBJ2-1	TRBD1	once	TGCGCCAGCAGCCGGGACAGGGCTTCCTACAATGAGCAGTTCTTC	CASSRDRASYNEQFF
TRBV7-2	TRBJ1-2	-	-	TGTGCCAGCAGCCCCGGTTCCGGTTTTTGGGGCTACACCTTC	CASSPGSGFWGYTF
TRBV12-3/TRBV12-4	TRBJ1-1	-	-	TGTGCCAGCAGGCGGGAGCGGACTGAAGCTTTCTTT	CASRRERTEAFF
TRBV6-4	TRBJ1-3	-	-	TGTGCCAGCAGTGACTCGTCCGGGAAAACTGGAAACACCATATATTTT	CASSDSSGKTGNTIYF
TRBV6-5	TRBJ2-1	TRBD2	-	TGTGCCAGCAGTTACGAGGCTAGCGGGAGCCATGAGCAGTTCTTC	CASSYEASGSHEQFF